This TCR beta chain came from a study of blood T cell repertoires in COVID-19. At the level of the study: There were acute and convalescent COVID-19 samples, and they came from the United States, Italy and Spain. Sample material is recorded as cDNA or gDNA derived from T cells, B-cell-depleted T cells, or PBMCs.

This CDR3 comprises 13 residues. Germline assignment: CDR1 LNHNV and CDR2 YYDKDF (reference sequence). The V and J ends lost 8 bases and 8 bases, in that order; junction bases with no gene match: 9. Assay: immunoSEQ multiplex PCR; the TCRdb copy retains only in-frame clones and omits some. The repertoire holds some 340,000 clones, more than 85% seen once, with almost 4% in the top ten. Those enrolled, adults aged roughly 18 to 95 years, came from about two dozen US areas. In the 2 weeks before study entry, exposed participants met a COVID-19 case, which was PCR-confirmed or clinician-diagnosed. The V gene is TRBV15, the J gene TRBJ1-2; TRBD1 matches at 9 bases. The clonotype was recovered from a woman younger than 45 who had been exposed to COVID-19. The specimen sequenced was PBMCs or T cells enriched from blood (not recorded which). CDR3 nucleotides: TGTGCCACCGGAAATGACAGGGGGAACGGCTACACCTTC. Protein product: CATGNDRGNGYTF.